This T cell receptor beta chain appears in the sequencing data of a study of blood T cells in healthy people across ages (dated by TCRdb to between 2014 and 2017). For context, the study as a whole: Template switching captured roughly one uniquely barcoded TCR beta cDNA molecule per two T cells in model experiments. The study measured age-related changes in TCR beta repertoire diversity using deep sequencing normalized with unique cDNA molecular identifiers. Donors were grouped into four age groups: young (average about 15 years), middle-aged (about 38), aged (around 56) and long-lived (about 89). To avoid experimental bias, donors of different ages were randomly spread across the sequencing lanes. Two additional independent replicas of 1 million unique cDNA reads from the same blood draw were analyzed for two donors (one aged 18 to 29 and one aged 80 or older). Here is what the overall study found, with its caveats: Because donor CMV infection status was unknown, age-related changes in expanded clonotypes were potentially confounded. Observed TCR beta diversity per million T cells fell roughly linearly with age, and a significant reduction was already apparent by age around 40. Observed TCR beta diversity correlated strongly with the percentage of naive T cells measured by flow cytometry. Because profiling used bulk unsorted PBMCs, naive and antigen-experienced compartments could not be compared conclusively. Estimates of total diversity from one million sequenced T cells were regarded as lower bounds and underestimates. Compared with the aged group, the long-lived group had more naive CD4+ T cells, fewer expanded clones and increased TCR diversity, a pattern suggesting age selection.

Library construction relied on 5' RACE. For sequencing, an Illumina HiSeq 2500 was employed. A second about 7 to 11 cycle PCR used a sample-barcoded 5' primer and a J-beta primer mix. Each TCR beta cDNA molecule received a unique molecular identifier from a template-switch 5' adaptor carrying 12 random nucleotides. Each sample yielded at least 3 million CDR3-containing paired-end reads. All of the RNA was converted into first-strand cDNA using the Mint cDNA synthesis kit, with a TRBC-specific oligonucleotide serving as the primer. Following uracil-DNA glycosylase treatment, all cDNA underwent a first 18-cycle PCR with the universal primers M1SS and BC2_uni_R. The original methods were these. Each sample was normalized by randomly selecting 1 million high-quality reads, each carrying a distinct molecular identifier. Instead of being binned into consensus sequences, reads that shared molecular identifiers were thrown out. MiTCR, set to a Q25 quality threshold and the strictest error-elimination algorithm, was used for CDR3 identification, clonotype clustering and error correction. Lower-bound total TCR beta diversity was estimated with a nonparametric unseen species model using Euler transformation. The public sequencing data were trimmed at Q25 with fastp and processed into clonotypes with MiXCR by TCRdb, which kept only in-frame beta chains. All rows with the same CDR3 protein become a single entry with the most common DNA and genes. It is TCRdb's table, rather than the study itself, that gives the V and J calls and clone size. The sample has just under 750,000 distinct CDR3 sequences on record, 20% to 25% of them singletons. 20% to 25% of the sample is held by the ten biggest clonotypes.

The donors were some 36 Caucasian individuals from Russia, aged roughly 6 to 100 years, who were systemically healthy. Approximately 9.3 milliliters of peripheral blood were collected from each donor into EDTA-treated Vacutainer tubes. PBMCs were isolated by Ficoll-Paque density-gradient centrifugation, with at least 6 million obtained per sample. Trizol reagent was used to extract total RNA from PBMCs, with at least 6 micrograms per sample. Naive CD45RAhigh/CD27high T cell percentages were measured by flow cytometry on a PBMC aliquot from every donor. The CDR3 contains 14 residues, cysteine and phenylalanine counted. CDR3 DNA only is kept here, 42 bases in frame from base 1. From the germline V gene (reference sequence), CDR1 is SEHNR and CDR2 is FQNEAQ. Trimmed from V: 3 bases; trimmed from J: 6 bases; junction bases lacking a gene match: 4. This clonotype has a handful of counts. Which antigen it targets is not known. Base qualities are not at hand, and no much larger clone is one base apart.

The TCR was taken from an older man in good health. Source material: blood. The chain uses TRBV7-9 and TRBJ1-5; 8 junctional bases match TRBD1. The sequenced DNA: TGTGCCAGCAGCTTGGCAGGGGGCGGTCAGCCCCAGCATTTT. This translates into CASSLAGGGQPQHF. With the portions outside the CDR3 filled from the reference TRBV7-9 and TRBJ1-5 genes, the complete variable region becomes DTGVSQNPRHKITKRGQNVTFRCDPISEHNRLYWYRQTLGQGPEFLTYFQNEAQLEKSRLLSDRFSAERPKGSFSTLEIQRTEQGDSAMYLCASSLAGGGQPQHFGDGTRLSIL.